This T cell receptor beta chain was captured in a study of beta chain features in type 1 diabetes. About the research overall: Age, gender and cell yields were similar between patients and healthy donors. The study, taken as a whole, reports: Among all four CD4+ subsets, Type 1 diabetes patients had TCRB CDR3s that were moderately but significantly shorter.

The CDR3 has 17 amino acids. V shed 5 bases and J 4 bases; nucleotides not matched to a gene: 11. Germline V lookup: CDR1 SGHTA, CDR2 FQGNSA. Of note for this clone: Its antigen remains unknown.

Expressed TCRB transcripts got sequenced, as all isolated RNA was reverse transcribed. Data came from immunoSEQ multiplex PCR; TCRdb stores just in-frame clones and leaves some out. This sample has 130,000 to 150,000 clones, with 10% found just once. This clonotype was sampled from a man younger than 30 in good health. Sequenced sample: naive CD4+ T cells from blood. The chain links TRBV7-2 to TRBJ2-1, with TRBD2 matching over 10 bases. This chain's CDR3 is CASSPTISGGNYNEQFF. In DNA form, the CDR3 reads TGTGCCAGCAGCCCTACTATTAGCGGGGGGAATTACAATGAGCAGTTCTTC. The full variable domain, completed using reference TRBV7-2 and TRBJ2-1, is GAGVSQSPSNKVTEKGKDVELRCDPISGHTALYWYRQSLGQGLEFLIYFQGNSAPDKSGLPSDRFSAERTGGSVSTLTIQRTQQEDSAVYLCASSPTISGGNYNEQFFGPGTRLTVL.